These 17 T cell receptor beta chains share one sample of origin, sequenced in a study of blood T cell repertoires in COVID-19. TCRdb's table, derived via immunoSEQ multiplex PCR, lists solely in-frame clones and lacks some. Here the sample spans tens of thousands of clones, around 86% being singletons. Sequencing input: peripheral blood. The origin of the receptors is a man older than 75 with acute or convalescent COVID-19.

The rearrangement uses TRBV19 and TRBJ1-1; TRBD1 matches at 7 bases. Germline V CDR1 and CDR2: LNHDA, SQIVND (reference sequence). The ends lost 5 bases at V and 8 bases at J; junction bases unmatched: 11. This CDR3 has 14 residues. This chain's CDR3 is CASSFGSRTGEAFF. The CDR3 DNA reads TGTGCCAGTAGTTTTGGGTCGCGGACAGGCGAAGCTTTCTTT.

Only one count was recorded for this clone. The CDR3, as DNA: TGTGCCAGTAGTGCCGGGACAGGCTACCGCACAGATACGCAGTATTTT. Translated, it gives CASSAGTGYRTDTQYF. The J gene is TRBJ2-3, the V gene TRBV19; TRBD1 matches at 8 bases. Germline CDR1 is LNHDA and CDR2 is SQIVND (reference sequence). The junction had 8 bases not matched to a gene; V was cut back by 5 bases and J by 1 base. CDR3 length: 16 amino acids.

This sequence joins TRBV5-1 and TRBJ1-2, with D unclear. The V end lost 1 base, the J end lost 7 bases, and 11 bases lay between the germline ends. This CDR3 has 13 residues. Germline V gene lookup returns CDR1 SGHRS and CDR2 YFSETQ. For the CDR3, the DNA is TGCGCCAGCAGCTTGACGTGGGCCGGTGGCTACACCTTC. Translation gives CASSLTWAGGYTF.

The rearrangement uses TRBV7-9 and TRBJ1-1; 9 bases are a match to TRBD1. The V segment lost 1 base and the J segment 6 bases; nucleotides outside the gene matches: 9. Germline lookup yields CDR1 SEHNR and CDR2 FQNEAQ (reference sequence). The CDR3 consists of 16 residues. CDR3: CASSLVDRGATPEAFF. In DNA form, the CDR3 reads TGTGCCAGCAGCTTAGTCGACAGGGGGGCAACGCCTGAAGCTTTCTTT.

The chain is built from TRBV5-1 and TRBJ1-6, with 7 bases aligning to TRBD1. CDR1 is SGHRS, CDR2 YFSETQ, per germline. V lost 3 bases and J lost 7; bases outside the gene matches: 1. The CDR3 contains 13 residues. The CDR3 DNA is TGCGCCAGCAGCTCACAGGGGAATTCACCCCTCCACTTT. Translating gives CASSSQGNSPLHF.

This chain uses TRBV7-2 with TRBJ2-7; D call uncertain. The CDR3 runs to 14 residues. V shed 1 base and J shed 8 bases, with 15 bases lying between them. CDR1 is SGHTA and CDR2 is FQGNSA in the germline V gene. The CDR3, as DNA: TGTGCCAGCAGCTTAGAAGGCTCTCGGGTAAAGCAGTACTTC. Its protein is CASSLEGSRVKQYF.

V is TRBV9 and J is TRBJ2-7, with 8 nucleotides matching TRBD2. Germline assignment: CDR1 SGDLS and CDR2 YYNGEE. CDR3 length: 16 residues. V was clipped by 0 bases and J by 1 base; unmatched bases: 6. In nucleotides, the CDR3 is TGTGCCAGCAGCGTAGGAAGAAGCGGGGGTTCCTACGAGCAGTACTTC. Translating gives CASSVGRSGGSYEQYF.

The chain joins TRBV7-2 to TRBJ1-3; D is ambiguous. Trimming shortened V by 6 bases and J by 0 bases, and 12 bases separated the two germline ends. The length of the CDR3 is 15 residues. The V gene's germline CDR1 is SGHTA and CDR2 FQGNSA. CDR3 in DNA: TGTGCCAGCAGTTTACAATCCTACTCTGGAAACACCATATATTTT. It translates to CASSLQSYSGNTIYF.

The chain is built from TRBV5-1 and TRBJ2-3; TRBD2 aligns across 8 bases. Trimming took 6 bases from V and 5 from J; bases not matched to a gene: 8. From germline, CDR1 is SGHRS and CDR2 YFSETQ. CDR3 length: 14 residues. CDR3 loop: CASTPQAGVDTQYF. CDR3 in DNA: TGCGCCAGCACCCCGCAAGCGGGAGTAGATACGCAGTATTTT.

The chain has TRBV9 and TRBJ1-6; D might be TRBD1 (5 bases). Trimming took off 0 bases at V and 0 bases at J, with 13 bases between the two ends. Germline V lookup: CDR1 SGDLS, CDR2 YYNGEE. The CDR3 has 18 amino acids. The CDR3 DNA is TGTGCCAGCAGCGTAGAAGCGGGGCTAGGCTCCTATAATTCACCCCTCCACTTT. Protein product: CASSVEAGLGSYNSPLHF.

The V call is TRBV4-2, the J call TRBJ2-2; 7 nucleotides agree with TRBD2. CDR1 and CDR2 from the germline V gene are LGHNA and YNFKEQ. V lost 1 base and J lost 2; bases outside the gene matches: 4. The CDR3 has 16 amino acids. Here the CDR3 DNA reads TGTGCCAGCAGCCAAGTTTCTAGCGGAAACACCGGGGAGCTGTTTTTT. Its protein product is CASSQVSSGNTGELFF.

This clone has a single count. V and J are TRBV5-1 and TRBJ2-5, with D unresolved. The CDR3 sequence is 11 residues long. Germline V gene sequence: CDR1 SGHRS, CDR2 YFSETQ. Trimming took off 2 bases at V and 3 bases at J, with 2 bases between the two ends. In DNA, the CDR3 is TGCGCCAGCAGCTTCGAAGAGACCCAGTACTTC. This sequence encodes CASSFEETQYF.

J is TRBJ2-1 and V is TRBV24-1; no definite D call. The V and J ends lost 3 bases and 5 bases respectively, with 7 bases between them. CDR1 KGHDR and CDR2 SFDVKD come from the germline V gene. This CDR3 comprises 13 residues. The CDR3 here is CATSDKSDNEQFF. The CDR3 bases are TGTGCCACCAGTGATAAGTCGGACAATGAGCAGTTCTTC.

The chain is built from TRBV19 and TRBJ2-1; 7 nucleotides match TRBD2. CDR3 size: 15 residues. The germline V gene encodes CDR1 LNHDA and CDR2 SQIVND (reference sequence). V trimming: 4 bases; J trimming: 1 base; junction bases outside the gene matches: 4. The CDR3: CASSNDGRSYNEQFF. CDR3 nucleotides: TGTGCCAGTAGTAACGACGGGAGGTCCTACAATGAGCAGTTCTTC. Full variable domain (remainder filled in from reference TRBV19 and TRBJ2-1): DGGITQSPKYLFRKEGQNVTLSCEQNLNHDAMYWYRQDPGQGLRLIYYSQIVNDFQKGDIAEGYSVSREKKESFPLTVTSAQKNPTAFYLCASSNDGRSYNEQFFGPGTRLTVL.

The CDR3 DNA reads TGTGCCACCAGTGATTCCCGGGACAGTGCCTACGAGCAGTACTTC. This translates into CATSDSRDSAYEQYF. The rearrangement uses TRBV24-1 and TRBJ2-7; 7 bases line up with TRBD1. With 2 bases clipped from V and 2 bases from J, the junction kept 5 bases outside the gene matches. The germline CDR1 and CDR2 sequences are KGHDR and SFDVKD. This CDR3 region has 15 residues.

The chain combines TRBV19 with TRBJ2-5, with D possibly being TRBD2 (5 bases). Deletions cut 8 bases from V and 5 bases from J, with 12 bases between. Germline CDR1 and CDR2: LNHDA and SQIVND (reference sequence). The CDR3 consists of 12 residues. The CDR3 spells CASAPGGETQYF. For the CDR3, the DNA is TGTGCCAGTGCCCCGGGCGGGGAGACCCAGTACTTC.

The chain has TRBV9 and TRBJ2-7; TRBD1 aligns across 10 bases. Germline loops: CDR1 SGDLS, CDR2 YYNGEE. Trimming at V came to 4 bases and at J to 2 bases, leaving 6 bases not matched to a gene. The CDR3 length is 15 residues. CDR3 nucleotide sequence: TGTGCCAGCAGCACGGGACAGGGGAGCCCCTACGAGCAGTACTTC. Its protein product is CASSTGQGSPYEQYF.